This record looks at one TCR beta chain sequence and its context. This entry is derived from a study of blood T cell repertoires in COVID-19. Study as a whole: Sites across the United States, Italy and Spain contributed samples from acute and convalescent COVID-19. Sample material is recorded as cDNA or gDNA derived from T cells, B-cell-depleted T cells, or PBMCs.

Authors' processing steps: Scientists estimated how many nucleated cells there were by amplifying reference gene primers. Profiled with immunoSEQ multiplex PCR; TCRdb holds only in-frame clones, not every one. V, J and clone size were drawn from that table, and D and trimming were deduced from the DNA. The table includes fewer than 150,000 clones, roughly 79% detected once. The CDR3 runs 14 residues. Losses at the gene ends were 0 bases for V and 6 bases for J; bases not matched to a gene: 7. Germline CDR1 reads GTSNPN; CDR2 reads SVGIG (reference sequence). The TCR was taken from a human donor in a cohort sampled during active COVID-19. The chain couples TRBV30 to TRBJ2-5; TRBD2 matches 7 bases. Material: peripheral blood. This chain's CDR3 is CAWSVTGGLKTQYF. DNA for the CDR3: TGTGCCTGGAGTGTAACGGGGGGTCTAAAGACCCAGTACTTC.